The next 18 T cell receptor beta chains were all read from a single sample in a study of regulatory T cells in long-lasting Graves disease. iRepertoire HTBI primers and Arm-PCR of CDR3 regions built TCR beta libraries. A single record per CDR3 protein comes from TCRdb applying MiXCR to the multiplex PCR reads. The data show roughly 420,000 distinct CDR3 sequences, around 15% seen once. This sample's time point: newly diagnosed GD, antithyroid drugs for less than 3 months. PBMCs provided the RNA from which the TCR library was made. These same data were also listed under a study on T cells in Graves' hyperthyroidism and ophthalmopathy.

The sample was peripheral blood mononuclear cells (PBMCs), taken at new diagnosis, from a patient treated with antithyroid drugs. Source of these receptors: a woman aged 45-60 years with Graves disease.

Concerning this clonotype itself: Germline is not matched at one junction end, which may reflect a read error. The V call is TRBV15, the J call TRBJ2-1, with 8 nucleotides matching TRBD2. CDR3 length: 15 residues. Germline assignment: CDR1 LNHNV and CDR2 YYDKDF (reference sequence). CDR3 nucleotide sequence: TGTGTCACCAGCCCCGGGACTAGCTCCTACAATGAGCAGTTCTTC. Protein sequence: CVTSPGTSSYNEQFF. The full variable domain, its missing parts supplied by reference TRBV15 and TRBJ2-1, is DAMVIQNPRYQVTQFGKPVTLSCSQTLNHNVMYWYQQKSSQAPKLLFHYYDKDFNNEADTPDNFQSRRPNTSFCFLDIRSPGLGDTAMYLCVTSPGTSSYNEQFFGPGTRLTVL.

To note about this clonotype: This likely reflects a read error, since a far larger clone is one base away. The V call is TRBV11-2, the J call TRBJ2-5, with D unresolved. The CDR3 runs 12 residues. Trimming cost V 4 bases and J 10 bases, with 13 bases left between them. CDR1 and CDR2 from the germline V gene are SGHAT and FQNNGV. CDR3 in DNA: TGTGCCAGCAGCTCGGGTTCTGGAGTCCAGTACTTC. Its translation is CASSSGSGVQYF.

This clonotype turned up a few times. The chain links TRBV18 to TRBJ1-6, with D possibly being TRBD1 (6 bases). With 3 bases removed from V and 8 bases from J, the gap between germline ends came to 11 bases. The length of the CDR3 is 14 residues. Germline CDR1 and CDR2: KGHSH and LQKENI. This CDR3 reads CASSPGALDSPLHF. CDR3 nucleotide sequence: TGTGCCAGCTCACCGGGGGCCTTGGATTCACCCCTCCACTTT.

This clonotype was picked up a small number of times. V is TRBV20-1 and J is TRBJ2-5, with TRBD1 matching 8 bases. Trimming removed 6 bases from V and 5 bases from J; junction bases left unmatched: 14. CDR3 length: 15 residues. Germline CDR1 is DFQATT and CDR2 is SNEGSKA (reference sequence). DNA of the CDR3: TGCAGTGCAGCCCAGGACAGGGAAGGGCGGGAGACCCAGTACTTC. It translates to CSAAQDREGRETQYF.

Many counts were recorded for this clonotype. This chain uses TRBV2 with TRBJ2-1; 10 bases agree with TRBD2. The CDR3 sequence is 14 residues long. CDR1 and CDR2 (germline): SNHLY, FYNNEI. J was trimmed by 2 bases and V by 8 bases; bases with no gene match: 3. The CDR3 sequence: CASGTSGTYNEQFF. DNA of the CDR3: TGTGCCAGCGGAACTAGCGGGACCTACAATGAGCAGTTCTTC. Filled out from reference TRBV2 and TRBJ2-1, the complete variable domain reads EPEVTQTPSHQVTQMGQEVILRCVPISNHLYFYWYRQILGQKVEFLVSFYNNEISEKSEIFDDQFSVERPDGSNFTLKIRSTKLEDSAMYFCASGTSGTYNEQFFGPGTRLTVL.

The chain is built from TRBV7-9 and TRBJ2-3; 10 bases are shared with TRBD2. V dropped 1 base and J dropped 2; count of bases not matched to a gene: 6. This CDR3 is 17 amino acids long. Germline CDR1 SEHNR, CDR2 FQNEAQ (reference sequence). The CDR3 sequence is CASSLGSSGRITDTQYF. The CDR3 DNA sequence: TGTGCCAGCAGCTTAGGTTCTAGCGGGAGAATCACAGATACGCAGTATTTT.

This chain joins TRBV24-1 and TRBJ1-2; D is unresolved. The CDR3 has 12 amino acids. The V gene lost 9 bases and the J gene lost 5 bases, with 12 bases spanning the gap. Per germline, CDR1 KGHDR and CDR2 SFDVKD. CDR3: CATSGRGYGYTF. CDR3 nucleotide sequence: TGTGCCACCTCCGGACGGGGATATGGCTACACCTTC.

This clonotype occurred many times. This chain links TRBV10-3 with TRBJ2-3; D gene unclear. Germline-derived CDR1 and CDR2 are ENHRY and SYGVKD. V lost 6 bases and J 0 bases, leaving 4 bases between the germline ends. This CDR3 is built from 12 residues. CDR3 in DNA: TGTGCCATCAGGGGAAGCACAGATACGCAGTATTTT. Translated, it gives CAIRGSTDTQYF.

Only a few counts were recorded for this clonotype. The CDR3 loop is CASSGRDSSFSNQPQHF. CDR3 coding DNA: TGTGCCAGCAGCGGACGGGATTCAAGTTTTAGCAATCAGCCCCAGCATTTT. The V call is TRBV7-9, the J call TRBJ1-5, with D hard to call. The V end was cut by 5 bases, the J end by 0 bases, with 17 bases between. Germline assignment: CDR1 SEHNR and CDR2 FQNEAQ (reference sequence). This CDR3 is built from 17 residues. The variable domain in full, completed from reference TRBV7-9 and TRBJ1-5, reads DTGVSQNPRHKITKRGQNVTFRCDPISEHNRLYWYRQTLGQGPEFLTYFQNEAQLEKSRLLSDRFSAERPKGSFSTLEIQRTEQGDSAMYLCASSGRDSSFSNQPQHFGDGTRLSIL.

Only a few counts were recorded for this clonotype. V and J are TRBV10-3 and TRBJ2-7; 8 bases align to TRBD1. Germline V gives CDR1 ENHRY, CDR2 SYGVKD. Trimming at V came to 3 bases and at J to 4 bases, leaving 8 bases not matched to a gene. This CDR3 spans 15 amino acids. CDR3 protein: CAISDSGTGFYEQYF. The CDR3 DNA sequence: TGTGCCATCAGTGATTCCGGGACAGGCTTTTACGAGCAGTACTTC.

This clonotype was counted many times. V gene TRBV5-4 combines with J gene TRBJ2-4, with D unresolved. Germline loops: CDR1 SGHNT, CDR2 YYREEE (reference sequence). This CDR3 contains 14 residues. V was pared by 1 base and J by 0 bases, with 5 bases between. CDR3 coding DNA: TGTGCCAGCAGCTTGTGGACAGCCAAAAACATTCAGTACTTC. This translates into CASSLWTAKNIQYF.

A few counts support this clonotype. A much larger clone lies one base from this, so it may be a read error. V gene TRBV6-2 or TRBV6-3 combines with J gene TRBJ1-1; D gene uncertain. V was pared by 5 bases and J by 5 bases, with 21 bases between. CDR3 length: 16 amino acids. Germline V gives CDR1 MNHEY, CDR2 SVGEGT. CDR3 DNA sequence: TGTGCCAGCAGTGAAGGTAGGGCTAAGGGATTTACTGAAGCTTTCTTT. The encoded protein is CASSEGRAKGFTEAFF.

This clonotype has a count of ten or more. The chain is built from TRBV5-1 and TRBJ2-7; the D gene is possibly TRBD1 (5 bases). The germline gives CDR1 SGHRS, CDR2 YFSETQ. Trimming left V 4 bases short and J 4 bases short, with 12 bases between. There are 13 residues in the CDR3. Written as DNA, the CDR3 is TGCGCCAGCAGCCCGAAAGGGGTATACGAGCAGTACTTC. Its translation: CASSPKGVYEQYF.

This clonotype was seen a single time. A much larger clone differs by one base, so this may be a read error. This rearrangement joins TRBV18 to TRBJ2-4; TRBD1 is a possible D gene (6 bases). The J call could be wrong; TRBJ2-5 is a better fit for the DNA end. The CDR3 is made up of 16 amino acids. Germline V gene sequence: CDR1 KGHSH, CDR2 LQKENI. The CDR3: CASSRIGTRGTQTQYF. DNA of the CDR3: TGTGCCAGCTCAAGAATCGGGACACGCGGTACTCAGACCCAGTACTTC.

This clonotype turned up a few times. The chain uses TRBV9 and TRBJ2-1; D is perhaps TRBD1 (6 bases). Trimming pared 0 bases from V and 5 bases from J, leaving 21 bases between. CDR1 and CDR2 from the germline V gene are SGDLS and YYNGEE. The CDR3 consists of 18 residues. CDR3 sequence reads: CASSVGGSWQGPHNEQFF. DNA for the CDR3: TGTGCCAGCAGCGTAGGGGGGTCATGGCAGGGGCCCCACAATGAGCAGTTCTTC. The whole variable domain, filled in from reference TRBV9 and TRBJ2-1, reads DSGVTQTPKHLITATGQRVTLRCSPRSGDLSVYWYQQSLDQGLQFLIQYYNGEERAKGNILERFSAQQFPDLHSELNLSSLELGDSALYFCASSVGGSWQGPHNEQFFGPGTRLTVL.

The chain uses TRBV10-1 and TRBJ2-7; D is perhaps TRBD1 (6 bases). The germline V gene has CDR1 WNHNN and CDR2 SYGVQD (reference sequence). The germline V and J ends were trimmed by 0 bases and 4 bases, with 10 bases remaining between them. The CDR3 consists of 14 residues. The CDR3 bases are TGCGCCAGCAGTGAGTCGTGGACAGTGTACGAGCAGTACTTC. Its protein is CASSESWTVYEQYF.

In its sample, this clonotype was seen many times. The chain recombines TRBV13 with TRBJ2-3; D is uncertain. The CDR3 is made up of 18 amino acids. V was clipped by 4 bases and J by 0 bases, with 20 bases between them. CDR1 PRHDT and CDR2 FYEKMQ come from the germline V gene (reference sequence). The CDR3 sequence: CASSSTPKTRPSTDTQYF. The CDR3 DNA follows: TGTGCCAGCAGCTCGACCCCGAAGACAAGACCTAGCACAGATACGCAGTATTTT.

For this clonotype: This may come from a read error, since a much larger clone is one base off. Written as DNA, the CDR3 is TGTGCCAGCAGCTCGGCGATAACAGGGGGCACGCAGTATTTT. It specifies CASSSAITGGTQYF. V gene TRBV11-2 combines with J gene TRBJ2-3; 9 bases fit TRBD1. Looked up from germline, CDR1 is SGHAT and CDR2 is FQNNGV. The CDR3 totals 14 residues. Trimming cost V 4 bases and J 9 bases; bases outside gene matches: 8.